Detailed here is one T cell receptor (beta chain). What it binds is not known. The data stem from a study of naive and memory T cell subsets. Findings of the study overall: Naive and memory subsets had different power law exponents for TCR abundance. In CD4 and CD8 cells, diversity dropped from naive through EMRA. A few larger clonotypes appeared in naive repertoires, especially CD8, possibly memory cells re-expressing CD45RA.

The beta constant-region primer was an equimolar mix of two oligonucleotides covering TRBC1 and TRBC2. Four rounds of PCR amplified the ligated cDNA using nested alpha and beta constant-region primers plus SP2. One entry per CDR3 protein results from TCRdb running MiXCR on the UMI-ligation and nested PCR reads. The sample yields around 160,000 distinct CDR3 sequences, over 20% seen once. CDR3 size: 14 residues. Trimming removed 6 bases from V and 2 bases from J, with 12 bases in between. The germline V gene has CDR1 LNHDA and CDR2 SQIVND (reference sequence). The sample was naive CD4+ T cells from blood. The sequence was collected from a human donor in good health. The genes are TRBV19 and TRBJ2-3, with no clear D. The chain's CDR3 is CASSHGIYTDTQYF. As DNA, the CDR3 is TGTGCCAGTAGCCACGGAATTTACACAGATACGCAGTATTTT.